This T cell receptor (beta chain) was recorded in a study of blood T cell repertoires in COVID-19. Overall study: Specimens from acute and convalescent COVID-19 originated in the United States, Italy and Spain.

The repertoire was sequenced with immunoSEQ multiplex PCR; TCRdb's copy has only in-frame clones and lacks some. Of a few hundred thousand clones listed, about nine tenths were seen once; the top ten hold 0.94%. A word on this clone: Other DNA sequences in the sample encode the same CDR3.

The source material was peripheral blood. The receptor was isolated from a woman aged 40 to 50 who had recovered from COVID-19.

In DNA form, the CDR3 reads TGTGCCAGCAGCCCGGGACTAGCGGGAGGGTTTGAGCAGTTCTTC. Residues: CASSPGLAGGFEQFF. The chain recombines TRBV6-5 with TRBJ2-1; 16 nucleotides line up with TRBD2. This CDR3 is 15 amino acids long. The germline V gene has CDR1 MNHEY and CDR2 SVGAGI. Trimming removed 6 bases from V and 9 bases from J; junction bases left unmatched: 5.